Below, 8 T cell receptor beta chains from the same sample are listed, as sequenced in a study of PD-1 blockade in classical Hodgkin lymphoma. Method: immunoSEQ multiplex PCR; TCRdb's copy keeps in-frame clones and lacks some. The sample carries 95,000 or so clones, roughly 84% recorded once. Autologous stem cell transplantation was followed by relapse in every patient, and brentuximab vedotin exposure varied. The source material was peripheral blood mononuclear cells (PBMCs), sampled at baseline. The receptors originated from a human donor with classical Hodgkin lymphoma.

V usage is TRBV19 and J usage is TRBJ2-2; TRBD1 matches 10 bases. J gave up 6 bases and V 7 bases, and 17 bases lay outside the gene matches. Germline V gene sequence: CDR1 LNHDA, CDR2 SQIVND (reference sequence). The CDR3 loop spans 18 amino acids. The CDR3 reads CASTRRSGTGVQSGELFF. The CDR3 DNA follows: TGTGCCAGTACCCGGAGGTCCGGGACAGGGGTTCAATCCGGGGAGCTGTTTTTT.

This clone was seen only a few times. The V call is TRBV5-1, the J call TRBJ2-3; possibly TRBD2 for D (5 bases). CDR3 length: 15 amino acids. CDR1 and CDR2 (germline): SGHRS, YFSETQ. The V and J ends lost 0 bases and 1 base respectively, with 9 bases between them. DNA of the CDR3: TGCGCCAGCAGCTTGGAGGTCGGGGGCACAGATACGCAGTATTTT. Its protein product is CASSLEVGGTDTQYF.

This chain uses TRBV5-4 with TRBJ1-2; the D is unclear. Germline V gene data show CDR1 as SGHNT and CDR2 as YYREEE (reference sequence). This CDR3 has 16 residues. The V end was cut by 4 bases, the J end by 0 bases, with 16 bases between. The CDR3 DNA sequence: TGTGCCAGCAGCCATAATACGGGCTTGCCTAACTATGGCTACACCTTC. Translated: CASSHNTGLPNYGYTF. Full variable domain (rest looked up from reference TRBV5-4 and TRBJ1-2): ETGVTQSPTHLIKTRGQQVTLRCSSQSGHNTVSWYQQALGQGPQFIFQYYREEENGRGNFPPRFSGLQFPNYSSELNVNALELDDSALYLCASSHNTGLPNYGYTFGSGTRLTVV.

The gene calls are TRBV14 and TRBJ2-7; no clear D. Looked up from germline, CDR1 is SGHDN and CDR2 is FVKESK. V lost 3 bases and J 3 bases, leaving 9 bases between the germline ends. The CDR3 loop spans 13 amino acids. CDR3 loop: CASSQDRLYEQYF. Here the CDR3 DNA reads TGTGCCAGCAGCCAGGATCGCCTCTACGAGCAGTACTTC.

The chain employs TRBV6-1 and TRBJ2-7, with 14 bases aligning to TRBD2. Germline lookup yields CDR1 MNHNS and CDR2 SASEGT. V shed 3 bases and J 5 bases; nucleotides not matched to a gene: 6. This CDR3 is 16 amino acids long. In nucleotides, the CDR3 is TGTGCCAGCAGTGACGGGACTAGCGGGAGAAGGGACGAGCAGTACTTC. Residues: CASSDGTSGRRDEQYF.

CDR3 nucleotide sequence: TGTGCCAGCACCCCGAAGGTTCGAGGACCCCAGTTCTTC. It is translated as CASTPKVRGPQFF. This chain uses TRBV7-2 with TRBJ2-1; D is uncertain. CDR1 and CDR2 from the germline V gene are SGHTA and FQGNSA. The CDR3 totals 13 residues. Trimming stripped 7 bases from V and 13 bases from J, with 20 bases between.

This clone was recorded only once. The V gene is TRBV2, the J gene TRBJ2-5, with 9 bases matching TRBD1. The ends lost 8 bases at V and 3 bases at J; junction bases unmatched: 13. CDR3 length: 16 amino acids. The V gene's germline CDR1 is SNHLY and CDR2 FYNNEI. The CDR3, as DNA: TGTGCCAGCGGCCCGGGACAGGGTCTTAACAAAGAGACCCAGTACTTC. Residues: CASGPGQGLNKETQYF.

The J gene is TRBJ1-5, the V gene TRBV7-9; unclear D gene. Germline V gene lookup returns CDR1 SEHNR and CDR2 FQNEAQ (reference sequence). This CDR3 is 13 amino acids long. The V gene lost 5 bases and the J gene lost 4 bases, with 9 bases spanning the gap. The CDR3 DNA sequence: TGTGCCAGCAGCCCTAGTACTAATCAGCCCCAGCATTTT. Translation gives CASSPSTNQPQHF.